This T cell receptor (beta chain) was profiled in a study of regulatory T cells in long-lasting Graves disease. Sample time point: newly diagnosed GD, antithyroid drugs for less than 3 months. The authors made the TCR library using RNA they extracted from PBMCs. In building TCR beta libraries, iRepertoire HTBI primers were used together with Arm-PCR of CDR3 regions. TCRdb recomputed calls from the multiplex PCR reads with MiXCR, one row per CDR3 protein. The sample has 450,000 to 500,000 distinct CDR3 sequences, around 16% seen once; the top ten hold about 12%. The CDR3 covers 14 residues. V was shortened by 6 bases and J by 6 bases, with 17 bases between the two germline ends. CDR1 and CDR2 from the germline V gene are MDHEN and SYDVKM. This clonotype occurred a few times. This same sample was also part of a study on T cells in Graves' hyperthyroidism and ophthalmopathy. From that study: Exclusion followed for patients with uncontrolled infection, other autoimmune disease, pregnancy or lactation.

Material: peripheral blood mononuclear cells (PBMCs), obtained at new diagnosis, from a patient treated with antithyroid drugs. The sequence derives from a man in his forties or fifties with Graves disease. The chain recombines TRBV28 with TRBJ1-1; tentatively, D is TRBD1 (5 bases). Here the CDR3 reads CASSPGLRLAEAFF. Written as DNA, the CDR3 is TGTGCCAGCAGCCCAGGGTTGAGGTTAGCTGAAGCTTTCTTT.